Detailed here is one T cell receptor (beta chain). Its antigen is not known. Stated treatment: oral pan-JAK inhibitor, 5-10 mg twice daily. This sample is drawn from a study of CD8+ T cells in alopecia areata. Overall study findings and caveats: Whether baseline CD8+ expansion is linked to response remains uncertain, given a single nonresponder. Many of the expanded lesional clones endured in scalp and blood while on tofacitinib.

Germline loops: CDR1 ENHRY, CDR2 SYGVKD. There are 13 residues in the CDR3. With 9 bases clipped from V and 6 bases from J, the junction kept 9 bases outside the gene matches. Once RNA had been extracted, it was reverse transcribed into cDNA to act as the sequencing template. Generated by immunoSEQ multiplex PCR, the TCRdb table keeps only in-frame clones and is missing some. The data contain about 210,000 clones, approximately 47% of them seen just once; the ten biggest clones take up over 2%. The V and J genes are TRBV10-3 and TRBJ2-7; 9 positions match TRBD1. This TCR was sampled from a human donor with alopecia areata. Specimen: CD4+ T cells sorted from blood, collected at roughly week 36, from a patient treated with tofacitinib. The CDR3 reads CAIKGQGSSEQYF. In nucleotides, the CDR3 is TGTGCCATTAAGGGACAGGGAAGTTCCGAGCAGTACTTC.